The 19 T cell receptor beta chains given below trace back to one sample, sequenced in a study of monozygotic twins with inflammatory bowel disease. From the 5' RACE reads, TCRdb lists one entry per CDR3 protein and no DNA. The table lists some 83,000 distinct CDR3 sequences. Sequencing was performed on blood. Every receptor here comes from a human donor with ulcerative colitis or Crohn's disease, or a healthy co-twin of an affected twin (not recorded which).

The gene calls are TRBV10-3 and TRBJ1-5. CDR3 length: 14 amino acids. In germline, CDR1 is ENHRY, CDR2 SYGVKD. The CDR3 protein is CAISAGGSNQPQHF.

The chain combines TRBV7-8 with TRBJ2-1; without DNA, the TCRdb call of TRBD1 cannot be checked. This CDR3 contains 16 residues. Per the germline V gene, CDR1 is SGHVS and CDR2 is FQNEAQ. This CDR3 reads CASSLSRLGVYNEQFF.

The chain combines TRBV6-1 with TRBJ1-5; the D gene TCRdb calls, TRBD1, cannot be checked with no DNA. This CDR3 is built from 13 residues. Germline lookup yields CDR1 MNHNS and CDR2 SASEGT. The CDR3 sequence: CASSGQGDQPQHF.

The gene calls are TRBV12-3 or TRBV12-4 and TRBJ2-1; TCRdb lists TRBD1, though no DNA is available to test this call. The CDR3 extends over 15 amino acids. The chain's CDR3 is CASTPTGTGVYEQFF.

This sequence joins TRBV9 and TRBJ1-4. The CDR3 spans 13 residues. Germline CDR1 is SGDLS and CDR2 is YYNGEE. CDR3 residues: CASSVDGNEKLFF. Using reference TRBV9 and TRBJ1-4 for the parts outside the CDR3, the full variable domain is DSGVTQTPKHLITATGQRVTLRCSPRSGDLSVYWYQQSLDQGLQFLIQYYNGEERAKGNILERFSAQQFPDLHSELNLSSLELGDSALYFCASSVDGNEKLFFGSGTQLSVL.

The chain couples TRBV19 to TRBJ2-1; with no DNA, the TCRdb D assignment of TRBD1 cannot be verified. CDR1 is LNHDA and CDR2 is SQIVND in the germline V gene (reference sequence). The CDR3 consists of 15 residues. This CDR3 reads CASRDGGVPTGEQFF.

The chain is built from TRBV12-5 and TRBJ1-1; TCRdb's D gene call, TRBD1, goes unchecked for lack of DNA. CDR3 length: 13 residues. Per the germline V gene, CDR1 is LGHNT and CDR2 is FRNRAP. CDR3 sequence: CASGLDRGGEAFF. The entire variable domain, with the rest obtained from reference TRBV12-5 and TRBJ1-1, is as follows: DARVTQTPRHKVTEMGQEVTMRCQPILGHNTVFWYRQTMMQGLELLAYFRNRAPLDDSGMPKDRFSAEMPDATLATLKIQPSEPRDSAVYFCASGLDRGGEAFFGQGTRLTVV.

The gene calls are TRBV20-1 and TRBJ1-1; the D call from TCRdb, TRBD1, cannot be confirmed without DNA. The germline gives CDR1 DFQATT, CDR2 SNEGSKA (reference sequence). The CDR3 is made up of 19 amino acids. CDR3 sequence: CSATPKPTWDRAPNTEAFF.

V gene TRBV3-1 combines with J gene TRBJ2-1. Germline-derived CDR1 and CDR2 are LGHDT and YNNKEL (reference sequence). The CDR3 contains 16 residues. The CDR3 sequence is CASSQDIDPLSNEQFF.

This chain connects TRBV5-1 to TRBJ1-3; TCRdb gives TRBD1 as the D gene, but with no DNA this cannot be confirmed. The CDR3 extends over 18 amino acids. Per the germline V gene, CDR1 is SGHRS and CDR2 is YFSETQ. This CDR3 is CASSPEMDRGLSGNTIYF.

The genes are TRBV5-1 and TRBJ1-1; no DNA is available, so the TRBD1 call from TCRdb remains unchecked. In germline, CDR1 is SGHRS, CDR2 YFSETQ. This CDR3 comprises 14 residues. CDR3 in amino acids: CASSSTSTGTEAFF.

The chain is built from TRBV11-2 and TRBJ2-1. Looked up from germline, CDR1 is SGHAT and CDR2 is FQNNGV. The CDR3 spans 13 residues. The CDR3 here is CASSLENHGEQFF. Supplemented by reference TRBV11-2 and TRBJ2-1, the full variable domain reads EAGVAQSPRYKIIEKRQSVAFWCNPISGHATLYWYQQILGQGPKLLIQFQNNGVVDDSQLPKDRFSAERLKGVDSTLKIQPAKLEDSAVYLCASSLENHGEQFFGPGTRLTVL.

The chain carries TRBV20-1 and TRBJ2-1; as DNA is missing, the TRBD2 call by TCRdb cannot be tested. CDR1 and CDR2 from the germline V gene are DFQATT and SNEGSKA (reference sequence). The CDR3 is made up of 17 amino acids. This CDR3 is CSGGLIAAGGFYNEQFF.

The rearrangement uses TRBV7-2 and TRBJ2-1. The CDR3 is 13 residues long. Germline loops: CDR1 SGHTA, CDR2 FQGNSA. This CDR3 reads CASNPLSNNEQFF. Filled out from reference TRBV7-2 and TRBJ2-1, the complete variable domain reads GAGVSQSPSNKVTEKGKDVELRCDPISGHTALYWYRQSLGQGLEFLIYFQGNSAPDKSGLPSDRFSAERTGGSVSTLTIQRTQQEDSAVYLCASNPLSNNEQFFGPGTRLTVL.

The chain employs TRBV6-1 and TRBJ1-4; TCRdb selects TRBD1, and the lack of DNA leaves this call unchecked. Germline loops: CDR1 MNHNS, CDR2 SASEGT. This CDR3 comprises 16 residues. CDR3 region: CASSDIGGTTNEKLFF.

The chain uses TRBV5-6 and TRBJ2-1. The germline V gene encodes CDR1 SGHDT and CDR2 YYEEEE. The CDR3 has 11 residues. The chain's CDR3 is CASSQENEQFF.

This chain joins TRBV5-1 and TRBJ2-1; TCRdb proposes TRBD2, but this gene call is untestable without DNA. Germline V CDR1 and CDR2: SGHRS, YFSETQ. CDR3 length equals 14 residues. This chain's CDR3 is CASSLGVWGDEQFF. The full variable domain, completed using reference TRBV5-1 and TRBJ2-1, is KAGVTQTPRYLIKTRGQQVTLSCSPISGHRSVSWYQQTPGQGLQFLFEYFSETQRNKGNFPGRFSGRQFSNSRSEMNVSTLELGDSALYLCASSLGVWGDEQFFGPGTRLTVL.

CDR3 sequence: CASTEGNSPLHF. The genes are TRBV5-1 and TRBJ1-6. Germline assignment: CDR1 SGHRS and CDR2 YFSETQ. The CDR3 has 12 amino acids.

The gene calls are TRBV5-1 and TRBJ2-2. Germline CDR1 SGHRS, CDR2 YFSETQ. This CDR3 comprises 14 residues. The CDR3 spells CASSLGQENGELFF.